This entry is about one T cell receptor (beta chain). Its target is unknown. Isolation of total RNA was performed on whole blood, with no prior T cell sorting. The CDR3 length is 12 residues. Germline-derived CDR1 and CDR2 are MDHEN and SYDVKM. This entry comes from a study of monozygotic twins with inflammatory bowel disease. Findings and caveats of the study: Healthy co-twins showed greater TCRbeta diversity (inverse Simpson) than IBD patients.

Using the 5' RACE reads, TCRdb records one entry per CDR3 protein without DNA. This repertoire includes 150,000 to 200,000 distinct CDR3 sequences. Sequenced input: blood. This chain joins TRBV28 and TRBJ2-1. This TCR came from a human donor with ulcerative colitis or Crohn's disease, or a healthy co-twin of an affected twin (not recorded which). CDR3 residues: CASSLLADEQFF.